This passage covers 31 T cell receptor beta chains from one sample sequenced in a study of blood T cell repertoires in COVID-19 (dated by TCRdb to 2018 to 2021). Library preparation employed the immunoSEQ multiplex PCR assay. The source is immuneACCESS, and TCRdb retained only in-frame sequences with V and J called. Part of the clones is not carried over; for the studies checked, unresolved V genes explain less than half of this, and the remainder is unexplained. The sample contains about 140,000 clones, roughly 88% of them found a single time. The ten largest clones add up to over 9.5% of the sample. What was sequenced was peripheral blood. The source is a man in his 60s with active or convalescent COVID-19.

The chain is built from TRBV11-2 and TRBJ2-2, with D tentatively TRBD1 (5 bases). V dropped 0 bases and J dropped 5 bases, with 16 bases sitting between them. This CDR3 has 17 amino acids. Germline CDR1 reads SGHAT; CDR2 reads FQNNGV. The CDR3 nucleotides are TGTGCCAGCAGCTTAGATAGGGGCCCGCGGAGAACCGGGGAGCTGTTTTTT. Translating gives CASSLDRGPRRTGELFF.

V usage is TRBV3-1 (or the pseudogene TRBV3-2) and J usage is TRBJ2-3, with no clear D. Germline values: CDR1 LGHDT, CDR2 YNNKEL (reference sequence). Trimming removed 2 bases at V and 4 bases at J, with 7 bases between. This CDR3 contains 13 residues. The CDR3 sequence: CASSQLSADTQYF. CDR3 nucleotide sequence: TGTGCCAGCAGCCAACTCAGCGCAGATACGCAGTATTTT.

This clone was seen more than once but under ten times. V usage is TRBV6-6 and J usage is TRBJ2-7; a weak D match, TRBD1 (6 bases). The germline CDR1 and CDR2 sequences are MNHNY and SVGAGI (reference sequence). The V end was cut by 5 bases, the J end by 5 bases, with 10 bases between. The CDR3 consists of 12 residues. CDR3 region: CASSSRGDEQYF. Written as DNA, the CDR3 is TGTGCCAGCAGTAGCAGGGGCGACGAGCAGTACTTC.

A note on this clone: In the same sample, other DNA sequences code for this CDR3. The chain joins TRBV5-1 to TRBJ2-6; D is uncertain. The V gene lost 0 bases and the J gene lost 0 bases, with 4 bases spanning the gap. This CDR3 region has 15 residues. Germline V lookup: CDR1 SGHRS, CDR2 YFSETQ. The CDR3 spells CASSLANSGANVLTF. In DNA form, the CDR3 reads TGCGCCAGCAGCTTGGCCAACTCTGGGGCCAACGTCCTGACTTTC. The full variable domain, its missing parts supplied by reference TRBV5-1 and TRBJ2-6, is KAGVTQTPRYLIKTRGQQVTLSCSPISGHRSVSWYQQTPGQGLQFLFEYFSETQRNKGNFPGRFSGRQFSNSRSEMNVSTLELGDSALYLCASSLANSGANVLTFGAGSRLTVL.

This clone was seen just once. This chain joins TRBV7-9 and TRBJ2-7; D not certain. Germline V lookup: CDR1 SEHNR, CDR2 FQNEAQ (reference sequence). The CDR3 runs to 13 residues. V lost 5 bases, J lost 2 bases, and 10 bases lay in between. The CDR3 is CASSPTSTYEQYF. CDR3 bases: TGTGCCAGCAGCCCAACATCGACCTACGAGCAGTACTTC.

Written as DNA, the CDR3 is TGTGCCAGCAGTCGGGACAGGGGGTACGAGCAGTACTTC. Its protein product is CASSRDRGYEQYF. The J gene is TRBJ2-7, the V gene TRBV27; 11 bases agree with TRBD1. CDR3 length: 13 amino acids. With V trimmed by 5 bases and J by 4 bases, 1 base remained unmatched. Germline CDR1 and CDR2: MNHEY and SMNVEV (reference sequence).

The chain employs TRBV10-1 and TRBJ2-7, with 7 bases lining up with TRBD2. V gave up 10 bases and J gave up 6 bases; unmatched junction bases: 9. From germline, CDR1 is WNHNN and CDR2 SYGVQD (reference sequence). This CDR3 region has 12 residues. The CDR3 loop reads CAIAGDGFEQYF. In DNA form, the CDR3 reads TGCGCCATCGCGGGAGATGGGTTCGAGCAGTACTTC.

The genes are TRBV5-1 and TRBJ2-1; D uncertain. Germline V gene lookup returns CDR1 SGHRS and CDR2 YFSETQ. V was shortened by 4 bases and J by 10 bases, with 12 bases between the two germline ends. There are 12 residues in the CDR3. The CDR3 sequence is CASSDPGLEQFF. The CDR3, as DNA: TGCGCCAGCAGCGATCCGGGTTTGGAGCAGTTCTTC.

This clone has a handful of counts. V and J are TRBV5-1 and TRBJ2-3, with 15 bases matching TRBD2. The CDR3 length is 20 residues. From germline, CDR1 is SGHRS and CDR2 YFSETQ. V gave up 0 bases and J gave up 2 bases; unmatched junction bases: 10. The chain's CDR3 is CASSLGRRGTSGRSTDTQYF. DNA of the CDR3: TGCGCCAGCAGCTTGGGGAGAAGGGGGACTAGCGGGAGGTCCACAGATACGCAGTATTTT.

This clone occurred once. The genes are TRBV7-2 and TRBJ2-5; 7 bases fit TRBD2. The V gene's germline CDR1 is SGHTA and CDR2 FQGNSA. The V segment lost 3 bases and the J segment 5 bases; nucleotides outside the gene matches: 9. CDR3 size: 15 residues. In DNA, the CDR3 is TGTGCCAGCAGCTTGGCCCCGGGACTATACGAGACCCAGTACTTC. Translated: CASSLAPGLYETQYF.

The CDR3 is CASSLTVGELSYEQYF. The DNA for the CDR3 is TGTGCCAGCAGCTTAACTGTGGGAGAACTCTCCTACGAGCAGTACTTC. V usage is TRBV11-2 and J usage is TRBJ2-7, with D possibly matching TRBD2 (5 bases). V was pared by 2 bases and J by 0 bases, with 14 bases between. The CDR3 covers 16 residues. Germline V gene lookup returns CDR1 SGHAT and CDR2 FQNNGV.

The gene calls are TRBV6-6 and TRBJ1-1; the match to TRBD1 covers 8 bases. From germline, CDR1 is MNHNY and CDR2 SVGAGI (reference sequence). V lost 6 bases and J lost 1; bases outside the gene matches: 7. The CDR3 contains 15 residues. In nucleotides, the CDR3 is TGTGCCAGCAGCAGAGCAGGGGGCAGGAACACTGAAGCTTTCTTT. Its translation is CASSRAGGRNTEAFF.

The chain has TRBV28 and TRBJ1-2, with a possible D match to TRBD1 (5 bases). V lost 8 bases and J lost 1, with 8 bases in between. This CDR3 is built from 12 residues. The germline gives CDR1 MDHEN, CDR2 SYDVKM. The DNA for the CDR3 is TGTGCCAGCGGGGGGGTTAACTATGGCTACACCTTC. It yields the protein CASGGVNYGYTF.

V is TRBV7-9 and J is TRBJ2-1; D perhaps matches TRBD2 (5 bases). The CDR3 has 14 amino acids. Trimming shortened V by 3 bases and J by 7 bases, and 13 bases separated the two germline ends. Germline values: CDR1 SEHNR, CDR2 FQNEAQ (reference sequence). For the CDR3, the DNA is TGTGCCAGCAGCTTGTGGGAGAGTTTGAATGAGCAGTTCTTC. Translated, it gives CASSLWESLNEQFF.

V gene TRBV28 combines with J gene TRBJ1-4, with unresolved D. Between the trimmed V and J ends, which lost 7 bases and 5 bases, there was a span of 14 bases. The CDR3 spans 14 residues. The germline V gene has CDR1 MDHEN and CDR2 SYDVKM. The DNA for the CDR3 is TGTGCCAGCATGGTCCCGAACACAAATGAAAAACTGTTTTTT. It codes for CASMVPNTNEKLFF.

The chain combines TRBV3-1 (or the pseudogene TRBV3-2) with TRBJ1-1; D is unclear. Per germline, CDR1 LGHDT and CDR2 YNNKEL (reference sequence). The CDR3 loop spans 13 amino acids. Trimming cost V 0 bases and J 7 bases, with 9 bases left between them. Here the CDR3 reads CASSQDTRSEAFF. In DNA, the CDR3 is TGTGCCAGCAGCCAAGATACGAGGAGTGAAGCTTTCTTT.

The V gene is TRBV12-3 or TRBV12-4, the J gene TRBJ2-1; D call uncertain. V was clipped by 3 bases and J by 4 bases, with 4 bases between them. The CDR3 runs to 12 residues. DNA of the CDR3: TGTGCCAGCAGTTTCAGGTACAATGAGCAGTTCTTC. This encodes CASSFRYNEQFF.

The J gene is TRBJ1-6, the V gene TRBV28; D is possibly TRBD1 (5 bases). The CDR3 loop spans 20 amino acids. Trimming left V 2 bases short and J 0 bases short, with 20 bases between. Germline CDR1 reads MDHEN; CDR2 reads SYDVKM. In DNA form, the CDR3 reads TGTGCCAGCAGTTTAATGCAAATGGACACTGAAAGCTCCTATAATTCACCCCTCCACTTT. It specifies CASSLMQMDTESSYNSPLHF.

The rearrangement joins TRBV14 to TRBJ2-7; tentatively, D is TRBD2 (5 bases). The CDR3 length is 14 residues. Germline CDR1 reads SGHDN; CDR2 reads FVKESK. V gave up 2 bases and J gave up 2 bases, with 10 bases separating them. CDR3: CASSQTGKTYEQYF. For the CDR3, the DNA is TGTGCCAGCAGCCAAACCGGGAAAACCTACGAGCAGTACTTC.

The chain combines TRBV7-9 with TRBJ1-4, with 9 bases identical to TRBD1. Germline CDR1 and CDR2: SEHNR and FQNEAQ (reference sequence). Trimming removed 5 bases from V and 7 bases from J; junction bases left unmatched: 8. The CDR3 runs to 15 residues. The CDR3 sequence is CASSPLTGGGEKLFF. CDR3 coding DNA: TGTGCCAGCAGCCCTCTGACAGGGGGGGGTGAAAAACTGTTTTTT.

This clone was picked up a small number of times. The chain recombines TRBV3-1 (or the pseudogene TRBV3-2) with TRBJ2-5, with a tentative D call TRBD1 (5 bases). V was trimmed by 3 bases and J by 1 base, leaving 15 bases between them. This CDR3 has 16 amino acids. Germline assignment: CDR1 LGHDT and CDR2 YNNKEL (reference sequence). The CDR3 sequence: CASSQVRQKLQETQYF. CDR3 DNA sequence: TGTGCCAGCAGCCAGGTTCGACAGAAACTCCAAGAGACCCAGTACTTC.

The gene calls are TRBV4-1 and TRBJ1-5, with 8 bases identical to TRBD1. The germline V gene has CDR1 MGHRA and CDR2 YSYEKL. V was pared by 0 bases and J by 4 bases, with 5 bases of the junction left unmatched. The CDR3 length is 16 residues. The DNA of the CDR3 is TGCGCCAGCAGCCAAGAAAGGACAGGGTGGAATCAGCCCCAGCATTTT. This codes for CASSQERTGWNQPQHF.

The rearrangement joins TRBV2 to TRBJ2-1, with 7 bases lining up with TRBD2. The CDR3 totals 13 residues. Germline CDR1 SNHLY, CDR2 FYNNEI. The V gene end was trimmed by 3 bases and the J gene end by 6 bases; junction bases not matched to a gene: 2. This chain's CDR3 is CASSEVAGNEQFF. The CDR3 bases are TGTGCCAGCAGTGAGGTAGCGGGCAATGAGCAGTTCTTC. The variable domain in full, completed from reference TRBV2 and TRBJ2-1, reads EPEVTQTPSHQVTQMGQEVILRCVPISNHLYFYWYRQILGQKVEFLVSFYNNEISEKSEIFDDQFSVERPDGSNFTLKIRSTKLEDSAMYFCASSEVAGNEQFFGPGTRLTVL.

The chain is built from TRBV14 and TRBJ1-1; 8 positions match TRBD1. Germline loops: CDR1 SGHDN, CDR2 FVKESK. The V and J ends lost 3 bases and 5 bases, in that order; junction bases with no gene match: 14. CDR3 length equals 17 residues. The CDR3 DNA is TGTGCCAGCAGCCACCCCGGGACAGGCCTTGTCGGAACTGAAGCTTTCTTT. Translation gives CASSHPGTGLVGTEAFF.

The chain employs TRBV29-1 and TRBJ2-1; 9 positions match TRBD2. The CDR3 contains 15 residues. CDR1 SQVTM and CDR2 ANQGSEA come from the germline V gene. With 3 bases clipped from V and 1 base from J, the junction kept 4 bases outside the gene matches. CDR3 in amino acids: CSVDVREGSYNEQFF. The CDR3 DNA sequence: TGCAGCGTTGATGTGCGGGAGGGGTCCTACAATGAGCAGTTCTTC.

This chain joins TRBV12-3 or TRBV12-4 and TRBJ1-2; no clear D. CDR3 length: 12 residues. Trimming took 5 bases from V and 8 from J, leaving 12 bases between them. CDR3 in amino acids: CASSGTARGYTF. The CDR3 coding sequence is TGTGCCAGCAGTGGAACAGCCCGCGGCTACACCTTC.

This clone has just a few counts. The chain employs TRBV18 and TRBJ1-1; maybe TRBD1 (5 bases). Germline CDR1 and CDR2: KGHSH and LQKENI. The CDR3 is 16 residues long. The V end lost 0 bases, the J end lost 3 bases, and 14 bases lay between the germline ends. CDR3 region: CASSPPRAGGYTEAFF. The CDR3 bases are TGTGCCAGCTCACCACCTCGGGCCGGGGGGTACACTGAAGCTTTCTTT.

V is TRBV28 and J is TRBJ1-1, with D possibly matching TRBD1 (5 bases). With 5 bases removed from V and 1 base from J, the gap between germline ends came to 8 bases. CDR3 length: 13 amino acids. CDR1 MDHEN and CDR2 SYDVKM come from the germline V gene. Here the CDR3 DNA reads TGTGCCAGCAGTATGACAGAGAACACTGAAGCTTTCTTT. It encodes CASSMTENTEAFF.

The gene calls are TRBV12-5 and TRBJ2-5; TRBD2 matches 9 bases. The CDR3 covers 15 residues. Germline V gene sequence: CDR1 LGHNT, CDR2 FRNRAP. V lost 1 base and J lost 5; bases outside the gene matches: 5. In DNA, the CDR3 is TGTGCTAGTGGTTTGGGACTAGCGGCCCCCGAGACCCAGTACTTC. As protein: CASGLGLAAPETQYF.

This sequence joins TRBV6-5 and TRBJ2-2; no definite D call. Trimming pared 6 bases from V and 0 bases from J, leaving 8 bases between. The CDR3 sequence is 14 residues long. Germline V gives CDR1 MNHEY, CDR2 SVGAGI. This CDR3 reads CASRYTTNTGELFF. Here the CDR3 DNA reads TGTGCCAGCAGATACACAACGAACACCGGGGAGCTGTTTTTT.

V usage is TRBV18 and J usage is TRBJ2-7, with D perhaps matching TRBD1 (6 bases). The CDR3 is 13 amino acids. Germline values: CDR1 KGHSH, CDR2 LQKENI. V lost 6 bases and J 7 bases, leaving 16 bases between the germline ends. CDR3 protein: CASSRDTLREQYF. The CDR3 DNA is TGTGCCAGCTCCCGGGACACCCTACGGGAGCAGTACTTC.